The 29 T cell receptor beta chains in this list originate from one sample, sequenced in a study of human T cells and chemical hapten exposure. One entry per CDR3 protein results from TCRdb running MiXCR on the RACE reads. The table has 370,000 or so distinct CDR3 sequences, around 5% seen once. Time point meaning: patch test 1, 2 weeks after DPC sensitization. Indicated treatment: therapeutic diphenylcyclopropenone sensitization with weekly scalp DPC. The source was whole blood, collected in connection with sensitization to the hapten diphenylcyclopropenone (DPC). Receptors originate from a woman aged 50 to 60 with alopecia areata. Some clones in this sample may be carry-over from other donors' samples.

This clonotype was detected ten times or more. The rearrangement links TRBV6-2 or TRBV6-3 to TRBJ2-3, with TRBD2 identical over 11 bases. Per the germline V gene, CDR1 is MNHEY and CDR2 is SVGEGT. V lost 6 bases and J lost 5; bases outside the gene matches: 7. The CDR3 is 15 amino acids. The CDR3 nucleotides are TGTGCCAGCAGGTTACTAGCGGGAGCCGGAGATACGCAGTATTTT. Translating it yields CASRLLAGAGDTQYF.

This clonotype was recorded at least ten times. The rearrangement links TRBV29-1 to TRBJ1-3; 7 bases align to TRBD1. This CDR3 is built from 13 residues. The ends lost 3 bases at V and 3 bases at J; junction bases unmatched: 2. Per the germline V gene, CDR1 is SQVTM and CDR2 is ANQGSEA. CDR3 sequence reads: CSVDSGGGNTIYF. The CDR3 region has the DNA TGCAGCGTTGATTCAGGGGGTGGAAACACCATATATTTT.

This clonotype was detected only a few times. V gene TRBV7-2 combines with J gene TRBJ2-7, with D maybe TRBD2 (6 bases). The CDR3 runs 15 residues. Germline CDR1 SGHTA, CDR2 FQGNSA. Trimming took 3 bases from V and 5 from J, leaving 17 bases between them. The CDR3 loop is CASSLDLASDNEQYF. Here the CDR3 DNA reads TGTGCCAGCAGCTTGGATCTTGCTAGCGACAACGAGCAGTACTTC.

This clonotype appeared many times. The chain couples TRBV9 to TRBJ2-7, with D uncertain. Per the germline V gene, CDR1 is SGDLS and CDR2 is YYNGEE. The CDR3 sequence is 13 residues long. V lost 0 bases to trimming and J lost 7 bases, with 11 bases between them. The CDR3 spells CASSVDSSIEQYF. The DNA for the CDR3 is TGTGCCAGCAGCGTAGATTCTAGTATTGAGCAGTACTTC.

A few counts support this clonotype. The chain's CDR3 is CASSYRLGGHGEKLFF. In DNA form, the CDR3 reads TGCGCCAGCAGCTACCGTCTTGGGGGGCATGGTGAAAAACTGTTTTTT. This rearrangement joins TRBV5-1 to TRBJ1-4; TRBD1 is a possible D gene (6 bases). Germline lookup yields CDR1 SGHRS and CDR2 YFSETQ. The CDR3 is 16 residues long. The ends were cut back, 3 bases at V and 7 bases at J, with 19 bases in the middle.

Ten or more counts support this clonotype. The chain joins TRBV12-3 or TRBV12-4 to TRBJ2-5; no clear D gene. Between the trimmed V and J ends, which lost 6 bases and 4 bases, there was a span of 15 bases. The CDR3 has 14 amino acids. The CDR3 sequence: CASSLVGPGETQYF. CDR3 coding DNA: TGTGCCAGCAGCCTAGTTGGCCCCGGAGAGACCCAGTACTTC.

This clonotype was seen more than once but under ten times. This sequence joins TRBV2 and TRBJ2-5, with a possible D match to TRBD2 (7 bases). There are 15 residues in the CDR3. Germline V gene sequence: CDR1 SNHLY, CDR2 FYNNEI. V lost 6 bases and J lost 7, with 21 bases in between. CDR3 protein: CASSAGGRQAATQYF. The CDR3 region has the DNA TGTGCCAGCAGCGCCGGGGGGCGGCAGGCGGCGACCCAGTACTTC. Together with reference TRBV2 and TRBJ2-5, the CDR3 gives the full variable domain: EPEVTQTPSHQVTQMGQEVILRCVPISNHLYFYWYRQILGQKVEFLVSFYNNEISEKSEIFDDQFSVERPDGSNFTLKIRSTKLEDSAMYFCASSAGGRQAATQYFGPGTRLLVL.

The table lists this clonotype with many counts. The rearrangement uses TRBV12-3 or TRBV12-4 and TRBJ2-5, with 8 bases identical to TRBD2. The J segment lost 3 bases and the V segment lost 3 bases, leaving 3 bases of the junction unmatched. The CDR3 totals 14 residues. CDR3 loop: CASSFGRGKETQYF. DNA for the CDR3: TGTGCCAGCAGTTTCGGGAGGGGTAAAGAGACCCAGTACTTC.

The chain combines TRBV6-2 or TRBV6-3 with TRBJ2-7; no firm D call. V lost 11 bases to trimming and J lost 3 bases, with 8 bases between them. CDR3 length: 10 residues. CDR1 is MNHEY and CDR2 is SVGEGT in the germline V gene. CDR3 sequence (DNA): TGTGCCGCCGGCGGCTACGAGCAGTACTTC. Its protein product is CAAGGYEQYF.

This clonotype was detected many times. The chain has TRBV12-3 or TRBV12-4 and TRBJ1-1; tentatively, D is TRBD1 (5 bases). The CDR3 covers 14 residues. The V gene lost 4 bases and the J gene lost 12 bases, with 21 bases spanning the gap. The CDR3 loop is CASSSVSQGTSPFF. In DNA, the CDR3 is TGTGCCAGCAGTTCGGTTTCCCAGGGTACTTCACCTTTCTTT.

Ten or more counts support this clonotype. V is TRBV20-1 and J is TRBJ2-7, with D possibly matching TRBD1 (6 bases). Trimming stripped 4 bases from V and 3 bases from J, with 10 bases between. Germline V CDR1 and CDR2: DFQATT, SNEGSKA (reference sequence). The CDR3 has 12 residues. The CDR3 loop is CSATGTYYEQYF. The CDR3 DNA reads as TGCAGTGCTACTGGGACATACTACGAGCAGTACTTC.

This clonotype was observed at least ten times. The rearrangement uses TRBV7-9 and TRBJ1-1; D possibly corresponds to TRBD1 (5 bases). Trimming pared 1 base from V and 4 bases from J, leaving 13 bases between. The CDR3 runs 15 residues. CDR1 SEHNR and CDR2 FQNEAQ come from the germline V gene (reference sequence). DNA for the CDR3: TGTGCCAGCAGCTTAGATCTGGGGGGTGGCACTGAAGCTTTCTTT. Amino acid sequence: CASSLDLGGGTEAFF.

V usage is TRBV6-1 and J usage is TRBJ2-3, with D perhaps matching TRBD1 (5 bases). Germline V lookup: CDR1 MNHNS, CDR2 SASEGT. V lost 6 bases to trimming and J lost 1 base, with 11 bases between them. This CDR3 contains 14 residues. In nucleotides, the CDR3 is TGTGCCAGCAGGAGCTTAGGGGGCACAGATACGCAGTATTTT. This sequence encodes CASRSLGGTDTQYF.

At least ten counts were recorded for this clonotype. J is TRBJ2-7 and V is TRBV20-1; the D gene is possibly TRBD2 (6 bases). Germline CDR1 is DFQATT and CDR2 is SNEGSKA (reference sequence). V gave up 3 bases and J gave up 6 bases, with 9 bases separating them. CDR3 length equals 11 residues. CDR3 in amino acids: CSASGGSEQYF. The CDR3 nucleotides read TGCAGTGCTAGCGGGGGAAGCGAGCAGTACTTC.

The chain carries TRBV2 and TRBJ1-4; the D is unclear. Per the germline V gene, CDR1 is SNHLY and CDR2 is FYNNEI. Trimming stripped 2 bases from V and 7 bases from J, with 14 bases between. The CDR3 is made up of 15 amino acids. The DNA of the CDR3 is TGTGCCAGCAGTGAAATCCCAACGCTCGGTGAAAAACTGTTTTTT. This translates into CASSEIPTLGEKLFF.

This clonotype was recorded many times. The rearrangement uses TRBV14 and TRBJ1-2; D is unclear. From germline, CDR1 is SGHDN and CDR2 FVKESK. V lost 4 bases, J lost 6 bases, and 12 bases lay in between. The CDR3 runs to 13 residues. The CDR3 sequence is CASSLVQRDGYTF. The CDR3 DNA reads as TGTGCCAGCAGCCTGGTCCAAAGGGATGGCTACACCTTC.

This clonotype was counted many times. This sequence joins TRBV6-1 and TRBJ1-6; 8 bases are shared with TRBD1. Germline CDR1 reads MNHNS; CDR2 reads SASEGT. CDR3 length equals 17 residues. The J segment lost 8 bases and the V segment lost 6 bases, leaving 15 bases of the junction unmatched. CDR3 sequence (DNA): TGTGCCAGCAGAGAACTCCGACCGGGACAGGCCTATTCACCCCTCCACTTT. Protein sequence: CASRELRPGQAYSPLHF.

The chain recombines TRBV6-6 with TRBJ1-1; possibly TRBD1 for D (5 bases). Germline lookup yields CDR1 MNHNY and CDR2 SVGAGI (reference sequence). This CDR3 has 16 amino acids. V was shortened by 6 bases and J by 3 bases, with 20 bases between the two germline ends. CDR3 coding DNA: TGTGCCAGCAGGCCTCCCCGCAGGGTTAGATACACTGAAGCTTTCTTT. Translation: CASRPPRRVRYTEAFF.

This clonotype was recorded many times. V and J are TRBV7-2 and TRBJ1-1; D gene unclear. The CDR3 consists of 14 residues. Germline V lookup: CDR1 SGHTA, CDR2 FQGNSA. V lost 0 bases, J lost 0 bases, and 5 bases lay in between. CDR3 region: CASSLAAVNTEAFF. CDR3 bases: TGTGCCAGCAGCTTAGCAGCGGTGAACACTGAAGCTTTCTTT.

This clonotype came up many times. The CDR3, as DNA: TGTGCCAGCAGTTACGCGCCCCTATCGACAGCGCGCTCTGGAAACACCATATATTTT. Translation gives CASSYAPLSTARSGNTIYF. V gene TRBV6-2 or TRBV6-3 combines with J gene TRBJ1-3; D is possibly TRBD1 (5 bases). The V end lost 2 bases, the J end lost 0 bases, and 20 bases lay between the germline ends. CDR1 is MNHEY and CDR2 is SVGEGT in the germline V gene. The CDR3 is 19 residues long.

In this sample, this clonotype turned up many times. V usage is TRBV25-1 and J usage is TRBJ2-5; TRBD1 agrees at 7 bases. Germline CDR1 reads MGHDK; CDR2 reads SYGVNS. The CDR3 has 16 residues. V trimming: 1 base; J trimming: 2 bases; junction bases outside the gene matches: 7. For the CDR3, the DNA is TGTGCCAGCAGTGAATTCCCTGGCAGGGGGCAAGAGACCCAGTACTTC. Protein: CASSEFPGRGQETQYF.

This clonotype was recorded at least ten times. The rearrangement joins TRBV5-4 to TRBJ2-2; 8 bases are a match to TRBD2. The CDR3 consists of 16 residues. Germline V gene sequence: CDR1 SGHNT, CDR2 YYREEE (reference sequence). V shed 1 base, J shed 4 bases, and the junction held 6 bases outside the gene matches. CDR3 DNA: TGTGCCAGCAGCTTGATGGCGGGAGGTACCACCGGGGAGCTGTTTTTT. Translating gives CASSLMAGGTTGELFF.

This clonotype was detected ten times or more. The chain couples TRBV7-8 to TRBJ1-5; a weak D match, TRBD1 (5 bases). The germline V gene has CDR1 SGHVS and CDR2 FQNEAQ. V lost 5 bases and J lost 9, with 20 bases in between. This CDR3 has 15 residues. The CDR3 spells CASSARDIRVLPQHF. Here the CDR3 DNA reads TGTGCCAGCAGCGCACGAGACATCAGGGTTCTGCCCCAGCATTTT.

This clonotype was recorded at least ten times. The chain links TRBV5-1 to TRBJ1-1; D gene uncertain. The germline CDR1 and CDR2 sequences are SGHRS and YFSETQ. The CDR3 is 13 amino acids. V shed 2 bases and J shed 8 bases, with 13 bases lying between them. The CDR3 loop is CASSFHGTEEAFF. Written as DNA, the CDR3 is TGCGCCAGCAGCTTCCATGGCACGGAGGAAGCTTTCTTT.

As concerns this clonotype: This may arise from a read error, as a much more abundant clone is one base away. This chain links TRBV10-3 with TRBJ2-7; no clear D gene. This CDR3 region has 12 residues. The V gene's germline CDR1 is ENHRY and CDR2 SYGVKD. CDR3 nucleotides: TGTGCCGTCAGTTTACAGCCTTACGAGCAGTACTTC. Its translation: CAVSLQPYEQYF.

This clonotype was counted only a few times. The chain couples TRBV6-5 to TRBJ2-2; the D is unclear. V gave up 6 bases and J gave up 6 bases, with 8 bases separating them. Germline lookup yields CDR1 MNHEY and CDR2 SVGAGI. The CDR3 runs to 12 residues. Written as DNA, the CDR3 is TGTGCCAGCAGAGGCTCGGCCGGGGAGCTGTTTTTT. Translation: CASRGSAGELFF.

The rearrangement links TRBV12-2 to TRBJ2-1. TRBV12-2 is classified as a pseudogene. The CDR3 contains 14 residues. This CDR3 is CASRLENGICEQFF. In DNA, the CDR3 is TGTGCAAGTCGCTTAGAGAACGGTATATGTGAGCAGTTCTTC.

This clonotype was seen ten or more times. The chain carries TRBV12-3 or TRBV12-4 and TRBJ1-1; D might be TRBD1 (5 bases). This CDR3 spans 16 amino acids. V was shortened by 6 bases and J by 0 bases, with 17 bases between the two germline ends. The CDR3 reads CASRERGRPLNTEAFF. CDR3 in DNA: TGTGCCAGCAGGGAACGGGGACGTCCGTTGAACACTGAAGCTTTCTTT.

This clonotype came up many times. The chain recombines TRBV2 with TRBJ2-1; the match to TRBD2 covers 12 bases. Losses at the gene ends were 6 bases for V and 9 bases for J; bases not matched to a gene: 12. CDR3 size: 16 residues. Germline V gene lookup returns CDR1 SNHLY and CDR2 FYNNEI. CDR3 nucleotide sequence: TGTGCCAGCAGGCGAAACGGACTAGCGGGAAACGGTGAGCAGTTCTTC. It translates to CASRRNGLAGNGEQFF.